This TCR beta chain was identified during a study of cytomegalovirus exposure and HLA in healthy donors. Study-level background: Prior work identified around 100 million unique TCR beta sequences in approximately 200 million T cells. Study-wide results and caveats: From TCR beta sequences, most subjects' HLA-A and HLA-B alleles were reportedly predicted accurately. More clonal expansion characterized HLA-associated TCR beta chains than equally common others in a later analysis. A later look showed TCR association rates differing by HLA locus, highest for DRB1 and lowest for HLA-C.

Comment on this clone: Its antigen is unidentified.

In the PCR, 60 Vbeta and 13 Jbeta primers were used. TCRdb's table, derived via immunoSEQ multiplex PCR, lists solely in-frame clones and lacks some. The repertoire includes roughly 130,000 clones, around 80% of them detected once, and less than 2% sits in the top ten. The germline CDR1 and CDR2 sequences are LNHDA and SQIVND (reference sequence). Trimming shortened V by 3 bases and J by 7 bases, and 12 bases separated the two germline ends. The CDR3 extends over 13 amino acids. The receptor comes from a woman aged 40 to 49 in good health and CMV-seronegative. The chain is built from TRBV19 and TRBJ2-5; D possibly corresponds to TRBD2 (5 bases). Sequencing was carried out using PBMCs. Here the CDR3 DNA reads TGTGCCAGTAGTATCCCGCCCCGGGGGACCCAGTACTTC. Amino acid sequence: CASSIPPRGTQYF.